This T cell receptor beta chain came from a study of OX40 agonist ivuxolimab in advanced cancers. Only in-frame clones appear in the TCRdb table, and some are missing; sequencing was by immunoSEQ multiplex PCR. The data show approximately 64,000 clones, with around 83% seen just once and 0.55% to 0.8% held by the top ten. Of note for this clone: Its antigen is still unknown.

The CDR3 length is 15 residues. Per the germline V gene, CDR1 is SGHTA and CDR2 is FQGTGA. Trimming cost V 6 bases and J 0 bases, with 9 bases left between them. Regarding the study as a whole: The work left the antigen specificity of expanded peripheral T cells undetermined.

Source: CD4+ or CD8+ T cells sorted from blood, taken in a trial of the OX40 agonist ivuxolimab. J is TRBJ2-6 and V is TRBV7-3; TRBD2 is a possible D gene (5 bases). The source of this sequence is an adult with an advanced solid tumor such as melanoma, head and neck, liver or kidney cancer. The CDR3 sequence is CASRPRASGANVLTF. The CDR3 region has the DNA TGTGCCAGCAGACCGCGGGCCTCTGGGGCCAACGTCCTGACTTTC.